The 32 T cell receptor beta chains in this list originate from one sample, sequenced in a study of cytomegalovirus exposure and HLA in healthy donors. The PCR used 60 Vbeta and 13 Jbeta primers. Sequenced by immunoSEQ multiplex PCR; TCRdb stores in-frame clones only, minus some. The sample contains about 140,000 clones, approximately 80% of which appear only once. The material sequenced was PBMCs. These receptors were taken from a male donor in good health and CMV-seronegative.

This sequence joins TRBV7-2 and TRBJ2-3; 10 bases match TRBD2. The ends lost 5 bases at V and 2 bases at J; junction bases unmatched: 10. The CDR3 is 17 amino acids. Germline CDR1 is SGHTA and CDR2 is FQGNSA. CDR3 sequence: CASSLMLAGAITDTQYF. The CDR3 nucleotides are TGTGCCAGCAGCCTCATGCTAGCGGGGGCGATCACAGATACGCAGTATTTT. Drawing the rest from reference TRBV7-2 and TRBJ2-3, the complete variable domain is GAGVSQSPSNKVTEKGKDVELRCDPISGHTALYWYRQSLGQGLEFLIYFQGNSAPDKSGLPSDRFSAERTGGSVSTLTIQRTQQEDSAVYLCASSLMLAGAITDTQYFGPGTRLTVL.

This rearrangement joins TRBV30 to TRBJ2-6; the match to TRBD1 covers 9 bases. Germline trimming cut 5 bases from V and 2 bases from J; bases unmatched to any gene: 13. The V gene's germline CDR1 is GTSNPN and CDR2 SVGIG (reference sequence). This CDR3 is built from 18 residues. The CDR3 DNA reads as TGTGCCTGGGCTGGGGTGACAGGGGGGCAGGCTGGGGCCAACGTCCTGACTTTC. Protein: CAWAGVTGGQAGANVLTF.

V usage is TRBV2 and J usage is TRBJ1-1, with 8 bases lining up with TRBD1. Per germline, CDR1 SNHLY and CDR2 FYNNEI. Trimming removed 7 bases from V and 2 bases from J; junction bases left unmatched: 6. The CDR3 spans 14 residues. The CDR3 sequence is CASKGTGFNTEAFF. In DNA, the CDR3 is TGTGCCAGCAAGGGGACAGGCTTTAACACTGAAGCTTTCTTT.

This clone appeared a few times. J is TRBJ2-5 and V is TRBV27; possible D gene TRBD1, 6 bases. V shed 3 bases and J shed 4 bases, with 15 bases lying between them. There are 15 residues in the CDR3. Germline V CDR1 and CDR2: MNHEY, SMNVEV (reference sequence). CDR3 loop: CASSLGTKEIETQYF. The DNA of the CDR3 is TGTGCCAGCAGTTTGGGGACAAAAGAGATAGAGACCCAGTACTTC.

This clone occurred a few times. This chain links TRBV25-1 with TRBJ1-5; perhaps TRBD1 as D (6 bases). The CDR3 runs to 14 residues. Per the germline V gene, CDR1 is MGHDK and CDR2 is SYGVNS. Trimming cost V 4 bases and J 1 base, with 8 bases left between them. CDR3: CASSGGPSNQPQHF. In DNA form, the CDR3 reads TGTGCCAGCAGTGGGGGGCCAAGCAATCAGCCCCAGCATTTT.

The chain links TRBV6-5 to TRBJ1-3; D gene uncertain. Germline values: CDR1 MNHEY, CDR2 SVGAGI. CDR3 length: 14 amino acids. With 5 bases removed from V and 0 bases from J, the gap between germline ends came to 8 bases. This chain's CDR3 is CASSRTDSGNTIYF. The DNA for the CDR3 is TGTGCCAGCAGTCGGACTGACTCTGGAAACACCATATATTTT.

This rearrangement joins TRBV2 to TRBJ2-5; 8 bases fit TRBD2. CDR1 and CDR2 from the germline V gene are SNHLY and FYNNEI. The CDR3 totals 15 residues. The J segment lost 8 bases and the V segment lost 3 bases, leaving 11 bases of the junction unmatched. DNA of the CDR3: TGTGCCAGCAGTGAGGAAGGCGGGGGGCTTGTAACCCAGTACTTC. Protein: CASSEEGGGLVTQYF.

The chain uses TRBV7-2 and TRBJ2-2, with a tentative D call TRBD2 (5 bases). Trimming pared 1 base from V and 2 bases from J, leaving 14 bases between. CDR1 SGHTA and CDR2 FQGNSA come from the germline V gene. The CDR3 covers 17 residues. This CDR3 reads CASSLVPGSFNTGELFF. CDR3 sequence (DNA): TGTGCCAGCAGCTTAGTGCCGGGGTCCTTTAACACCGGGGAGCTGTTTTTT.

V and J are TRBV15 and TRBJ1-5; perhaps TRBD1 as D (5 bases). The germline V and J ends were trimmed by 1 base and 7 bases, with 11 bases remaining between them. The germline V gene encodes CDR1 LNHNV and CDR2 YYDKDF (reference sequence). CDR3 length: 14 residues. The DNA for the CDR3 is TGTGCCACCAGCAGAGCCGGGGGTGGCCAGCCCCAGCATTTT. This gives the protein CATSRAGGGQPQHF.

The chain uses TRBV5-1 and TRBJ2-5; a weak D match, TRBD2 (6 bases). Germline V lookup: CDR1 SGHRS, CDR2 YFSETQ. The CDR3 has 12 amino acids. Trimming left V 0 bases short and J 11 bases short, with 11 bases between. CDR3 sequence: CASSLGSGEQYF. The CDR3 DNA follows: TGCGCCAGCAGCTTGGGTTCGGGGGAGCAGTACTTC.

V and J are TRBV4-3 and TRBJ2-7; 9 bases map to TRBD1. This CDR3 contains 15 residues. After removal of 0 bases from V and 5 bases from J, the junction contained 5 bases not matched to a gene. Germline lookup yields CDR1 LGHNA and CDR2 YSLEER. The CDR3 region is CASSQDHRGLDEQYF. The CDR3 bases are TGCGCCAGCAGCCAAGACCACAGGGGGCTCGACGAGCAGTACTTC.

This CDR3 is CASSLWTLTNTEAFF. As DNA, the CDR3 is TGTGCCAGCAGCCTCTGGACACTAACGAACACTGAAGCTTTCTTT. The genes are TRBV7-9 and TRBJ1-1; a weak D match, TRBD1 (5 bases). Germline V gives CDR1 SEHNR, CDR2 FQNEAQ (reference sequence). V lost 5 bases, J lost 1 base, and 14 bases lay in between. CDR3 length: 15 residues.

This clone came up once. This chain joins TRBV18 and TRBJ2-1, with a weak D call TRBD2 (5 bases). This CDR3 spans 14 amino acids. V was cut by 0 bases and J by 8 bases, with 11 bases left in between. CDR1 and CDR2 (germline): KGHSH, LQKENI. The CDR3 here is CASSPPLDSDEQFF. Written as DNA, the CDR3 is TGTGCCAGCTCACCACCGTTGGACTCCGATGAGCAGTTCTTC. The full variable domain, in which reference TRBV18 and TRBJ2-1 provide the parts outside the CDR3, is NAGVMQNPRHLVRRRGQEARLRCSPMKGHSHVYWYRQLPEEGLKFMVYLQKENIIDESGMPKERFSAEFPKEGPSILRIQQVVRGDSAAYFCASSPPLDSDEQFFGPGTRLTVL.

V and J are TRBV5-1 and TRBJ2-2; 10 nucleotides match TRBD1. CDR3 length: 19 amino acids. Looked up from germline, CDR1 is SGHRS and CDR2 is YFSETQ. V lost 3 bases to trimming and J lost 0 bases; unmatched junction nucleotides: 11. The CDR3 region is CASSSERGQGRSNTGELFF. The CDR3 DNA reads TGCGCCAGCAGCTCGGAGAGGGGACAGGGGCGATCGAACACCGGGGAGCTGTTTTTT. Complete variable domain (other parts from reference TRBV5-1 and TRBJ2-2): KAGVTQTPRYLIKTRGQQVTLSCSPISGHRSVSWYQQTPGQGLQFLFEYFSETQRNKGNFPGRFSGRQFSNSRSEMNVSTLELGDSALYLCASSSERGQGRSNTGELFFGEGSRLTVL.

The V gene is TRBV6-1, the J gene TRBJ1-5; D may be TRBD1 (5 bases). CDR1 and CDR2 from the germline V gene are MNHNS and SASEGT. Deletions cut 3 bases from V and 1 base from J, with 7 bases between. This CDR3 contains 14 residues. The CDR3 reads CASSDDSSNQPQHF. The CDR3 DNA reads TGTGCCAGCAGTGATGACAGCAGCAATCAGCCCCAGCATTTT.

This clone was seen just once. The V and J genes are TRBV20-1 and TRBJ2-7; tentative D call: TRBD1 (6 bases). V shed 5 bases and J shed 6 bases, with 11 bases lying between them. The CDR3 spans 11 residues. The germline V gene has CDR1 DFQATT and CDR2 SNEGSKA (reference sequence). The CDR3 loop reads CSAAGTIEQYF. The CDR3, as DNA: TGCAGTGCTGCTGGGACAATCGAGCAGTACTTC.

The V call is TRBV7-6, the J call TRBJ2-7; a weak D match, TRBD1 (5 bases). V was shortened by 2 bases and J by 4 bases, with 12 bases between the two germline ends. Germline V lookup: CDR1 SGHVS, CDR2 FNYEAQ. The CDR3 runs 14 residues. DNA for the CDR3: TGTGCCAGCAGCTTACAGGGAAGTAGGTACGAGCAGTACTTC. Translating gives CASSLQGSRYEQYF.

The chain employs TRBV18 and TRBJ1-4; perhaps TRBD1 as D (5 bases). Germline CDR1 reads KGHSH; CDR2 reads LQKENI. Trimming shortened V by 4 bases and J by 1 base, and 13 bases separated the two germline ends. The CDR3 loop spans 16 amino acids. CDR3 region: CASSQGLLGTNEKLFF. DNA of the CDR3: TGTGCCAGCTCACAGGGACTCCTAGGAACTAATGAAAAACTGTTTTTT.

CDR3 loop: CASSEGTSGGAFETQYF. Written as DNA, the CDR3 is TGTGCCAGCAGCGAGGGGACTAGCGGGGGGGCCTTTGAGACCCAGTACTTC. The gene calls are TRBV9 and TRBJ2-5; 16 nucleotides align to TRBD2. The V gene's germline CDR1 is SGDLS and CDR2 YYNGEE. This CDR3 is 17 amino acids long. V was pared by 3 bases and J by 5 bases, with 7 bases of the junction left unmatched.

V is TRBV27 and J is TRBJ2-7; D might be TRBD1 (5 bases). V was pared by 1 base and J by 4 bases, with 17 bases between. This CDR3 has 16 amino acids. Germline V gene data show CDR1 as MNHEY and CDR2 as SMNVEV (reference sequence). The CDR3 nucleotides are TGTGCCAGCAGTTTATTTAGCCTACAAGGGGCATACGAGCAGTACTTC. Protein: CASSLFSLQGAYEQYF.

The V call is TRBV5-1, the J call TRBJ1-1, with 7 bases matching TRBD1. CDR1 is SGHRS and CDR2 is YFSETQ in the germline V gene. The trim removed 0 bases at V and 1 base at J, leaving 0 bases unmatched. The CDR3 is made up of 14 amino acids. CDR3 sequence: CASSLDRGNTEAFF. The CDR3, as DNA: TGCGCCAGCAGCTTGGACAGGGGGAACACTGAAGCTTTCTTT.

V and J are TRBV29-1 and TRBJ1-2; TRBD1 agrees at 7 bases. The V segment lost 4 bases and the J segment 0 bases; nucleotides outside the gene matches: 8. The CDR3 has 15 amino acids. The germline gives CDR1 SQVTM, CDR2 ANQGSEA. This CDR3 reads CSVVEGAQANYGYTF. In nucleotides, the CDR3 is TGCAGCGTTGTAGAGGGGGCTCAAGCTAACTATGGCTACACCTTC.

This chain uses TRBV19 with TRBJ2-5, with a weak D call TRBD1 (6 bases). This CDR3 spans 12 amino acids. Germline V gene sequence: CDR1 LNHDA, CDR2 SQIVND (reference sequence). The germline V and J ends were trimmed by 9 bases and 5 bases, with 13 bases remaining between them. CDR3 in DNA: TGTGCCAGGCGTCGACAGGAGGAGACCCAGTACTTC. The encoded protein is CARRRQEETQYF.

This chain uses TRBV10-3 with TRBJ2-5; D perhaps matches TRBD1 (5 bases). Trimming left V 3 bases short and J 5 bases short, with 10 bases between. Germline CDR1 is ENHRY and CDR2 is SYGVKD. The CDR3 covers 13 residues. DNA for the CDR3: TGTGCCATCAGTGAAAGACAGTGGGAGACCCAGTACTTC. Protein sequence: CAISERQWETQYF.

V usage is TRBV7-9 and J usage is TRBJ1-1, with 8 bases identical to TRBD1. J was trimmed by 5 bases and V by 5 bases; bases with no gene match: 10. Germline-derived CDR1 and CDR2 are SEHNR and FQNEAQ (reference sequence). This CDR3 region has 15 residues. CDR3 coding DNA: TGTGCCAGCAGCCCCTACGGGACAGGTTTTACTGAAGCTTTCTTT. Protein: CASSPYGTGFTEAFF.

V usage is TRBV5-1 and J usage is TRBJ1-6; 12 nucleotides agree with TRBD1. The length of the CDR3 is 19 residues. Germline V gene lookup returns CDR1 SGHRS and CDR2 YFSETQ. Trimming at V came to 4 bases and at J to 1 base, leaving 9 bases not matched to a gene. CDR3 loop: CASSPGTGGWRSYNSPLHF. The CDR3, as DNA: TGCGCCAGCAGCCCAGGGACAGGGGGCTGGAGATCCTATAATTCACCCCTCCACTTT.

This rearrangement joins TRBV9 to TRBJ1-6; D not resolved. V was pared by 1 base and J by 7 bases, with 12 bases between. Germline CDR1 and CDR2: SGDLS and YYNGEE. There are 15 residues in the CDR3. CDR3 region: CASSVLGLGNSPLHF. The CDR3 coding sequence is TGTGCCAGCAGCGTACTTGGGCTTGGGAATTCACCCCTCCACTTT.

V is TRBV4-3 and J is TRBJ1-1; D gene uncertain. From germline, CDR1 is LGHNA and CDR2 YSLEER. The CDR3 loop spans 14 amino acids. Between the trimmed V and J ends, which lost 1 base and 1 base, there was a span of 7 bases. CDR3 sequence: CASSQVGGNTEAFF. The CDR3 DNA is TGCGCCAGCAGCCAAGTAGGAGGGAACACTGAAGCTTTCTTT.

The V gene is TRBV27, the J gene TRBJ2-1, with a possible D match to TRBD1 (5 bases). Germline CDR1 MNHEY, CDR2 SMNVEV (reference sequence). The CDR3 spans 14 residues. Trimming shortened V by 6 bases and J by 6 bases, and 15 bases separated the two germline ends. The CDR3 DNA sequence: TGTGCCAGCAGCTTAACAGGTAGAGTCAATGAGCAGTTCTTC. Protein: CASSLTGRVNEQFF.

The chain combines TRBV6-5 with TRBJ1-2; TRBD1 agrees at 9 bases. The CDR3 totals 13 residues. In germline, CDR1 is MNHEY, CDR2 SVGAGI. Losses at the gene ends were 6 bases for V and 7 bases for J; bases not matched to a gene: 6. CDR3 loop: CASSRDRVSGYTF. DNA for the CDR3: TGTGCCAGCAGCCGGGACAGGGTTAGTGGCTACACCTTC.

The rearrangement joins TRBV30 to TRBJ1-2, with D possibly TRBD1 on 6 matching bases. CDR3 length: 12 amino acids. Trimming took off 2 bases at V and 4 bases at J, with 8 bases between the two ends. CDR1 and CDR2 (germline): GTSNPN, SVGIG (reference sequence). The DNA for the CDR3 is TGTGCCTGGAGTACAGGGAGCTATGGCTACACCTTC. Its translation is CAWSTGSYGYTF.

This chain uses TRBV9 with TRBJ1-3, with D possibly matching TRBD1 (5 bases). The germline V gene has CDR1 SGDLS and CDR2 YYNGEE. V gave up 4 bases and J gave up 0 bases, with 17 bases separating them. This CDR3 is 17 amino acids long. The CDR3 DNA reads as TGTGCCAGCAGCCCAACCGGGGGGGTCAGCTCTGGAAACACCATATATTTT. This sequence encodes CASSPTGGVSSGNTIYF.